The next 17 T cell receptor beta chains were all read from a single sample in a study of CD8 T cells in Susac syndrome. RNA in amounts of about 0.45 to 1 ug was reverse transcribed with random hexamers. MiXCR, applied by TCRdb to the immunoSEQ multiplex PCR reads, yields one record per CDR3 protein. The table records roughly 140,000 distinct CDR3 sequences, 85% to 95% of them present only once. Sequenced sample: CD4+ T cells from PBMCs. These TCRs come from a human donor with Susac syndrome.

The chain combines TRBV5-1 with TRBJ1-2, with 7 bases fitting TRBD1. CDR1 and CDR2 (germline): SGHRS, YFSETQ. This CDR3 has 16 amino acids. Unmatched junction bases numbered 5, after V lost 0 bases and J lost 0 bases. The CDR3 region has the DNA TGCGCCAGCAGCTTGGTACAGGGGACGTCTAACTATGGCTACACCTTC. This encodes CASSLVQGTSNYGYTF.

V and J are TRBV12-3 or TRBV12-4 and TRBJ1-5; TRBD1 agrees at 7 bases. The CDR3 length is 15 residues. V lost 2 bases and J lost 3; bases outside the gene matches: 4. CDR3 in amino acids: CASSLQGTVNQPQHF. As DNA, the CDR3 is TGTGCCAGCAGTTTACAAGGGACAGTCAATCAGCCCCAGCATTTT.

The chain joins TRBV5-4 to TRBJ2-6, with a tentative D call TRBD1 (6 bases). Germline V gene sequence: CDR1 SGHNT, CDR2 YYREEE (reference sequence). V dropped 0 bases and J dropped 6 bases, with 16 bases sitting between them. The CDR3 is made up of 17 amino acids. The CDR3 loop reads CASSLVGGTLAANVLTF. The CDR3 coding sequence is TGTGCCAGCAGCTTGGTAGGGGGAACCCTGGCGGCCAACGTCCTGACTTTC.

This chain joins TRBV23-1 and TRBJ2-7, with a weak D call TRBD1 (6 bases). TRBV23-1 is identified as an open reading frame with a role that is uncertain. V was cut by 0 bases and J by 9 bases, with 15 bases left in between. The CDR3 is made up of 14 amino acids. In DNA form, the CDR3 reads TGCGCCAGCAGTCAATCGGGCCACAGGGATAGGCAGTACTTC. Translated: CASSQSGHRDRQYF.

This clonotype showed up just once. DNA of the CDR3: TGTGCCAGCGGAATAGAGACCCAGTACTTC. This sequence encodes CASGIETQYF. The chain uses TRBV12-3 or TRBV12-4 and TRBJ2-5; no firm D call. The CDR3 length is 10 residues. Trimming cost V 8 bases and J 4 bases, with 5 bases left between them.

This chain uses TRBV29-1 with TRBJ1-4, with D possibly being TRBD1 (5 bases). The CDR3 length is 15 residues. The germline V gene encodes CDR1 SQVTM and CDR2 ANQGSEA. Trimming took 4 bases from V and 4 from J, leaving 16 bases between them. CDR3 nucleotides: TGCAGCGTTGCAGGGCCCCAAGAGTATAATGAAAAACTGTTTTTT. It yields the protein CSVAGPQEYNEKLFF.

This chain uses TRBV14 with TRBJ1-1, with a possible D match to TRBD1 (5 bases). There are 14 residues in the CDR3. V was clipped by 3 bases and J by 4 bases, with 12 bases between them. Per the germline V gene, CDR1 is SGHDN and CDR2 is FVKESK. Written as DNA, the CDR3 is TGTGCCAGCAGCCATTTGGGCGGGGGCACTGAAGCTTTCTTT. It translates to CASSHLGGGTEAFF.

The chain combines TRBV3-1 with TRBJ2-4; 7 bases map to TRBD2. The V and J ends lost 1 base and 0 bases, in that order; junction bases with no gene match: 6. The CDR3 has 17 amino acids. Germline CDR1 reads LGHDT; CDR2 reads YNNKEL (reference sequence). The CDR3 protein is CASSQAMWGGAKNIQYF. The CDR3 nucleotides read TGTGCCAGCAGCCAAGCAATGTGGGGGGGAGCCAAAAACATTCAGTACTTC. Complete variable domain (other parts from reference TRBV3-1 and TRBJ2-4): DTAVSQTPKYLVTQMGNDKSIKCEQNLGHDTMYWYKQDSKKFLKIMFSYNNKELIINETVPNRFSPKSPDKAHLNLHINSLELGDSAVYFCASSQAMWGGAKNIQYFGAGTRLSVL.

The chain joins TRBV2 to TRBJ1-6; D gene unclear. This CDR3 region has 14 residues. Germline values: CDR1 SNHLY, CDR2 FYNNEI. Trimming left V 9 bases short and J 0 bases short, with 9 bases between. CDR3 nucleotides: TGTGCCAGTGGGGAGAGCTCCTATAATTCACCCCTCCACTTT. It codes for CASGESSYNSPLHF.

The V call is TRBV7-2, the J call TRBJ2-7, with D possibly called TRBD1 or TRBD2 (5 bases each). The CDR3 contains 14 residues. Germline V gives CDR1 SGHTA, CDR2 FQGNSA. V was cut by 5 bases and J by 3 bases, with 14 bases left in between. Here the CDR3 reads CASSPLGRSYEQYF. The CDR3 nucleotides read TGTGCCAGCAGCCCCTTGGGACGGAGCTACGAGCAGTACTTC. The full variable domain, its missing parts supplied by reference TRBV7-2 and TRBJ2-7, is GAGVSQSPSNKVTEKGKDVELRCDPISGHTALYWYRQSLGQGLEFLIYFQGNSAPDKSGLPSDRFSAERTGGSVSTLTIQRTQQEDSAVYLCASSPLGRSYEQYFGPGTRLTVT.

This chain uses TRBV3-1 with TRBJ2-1; D may correspond to TRBD1 or TRBD2 (6 bases each). Germline CDR1 is LGHDT and CDR2 is YNNKEL (reference sequence). The CDR3 extends over 18 amino acids. V was clipped by 4 bases and J by 4 bases, with 23 bases between them. The CDR3 nucleotides are TGTGCCAGCAGCCGCCACCCGGTTGGGGGCGGGGCATACAATGAGCAGTTCTTC. This encodes CASSRHPVGGGAYNEQFF.

This clonotype appeared a single time. The rearrangement joins TRBV5-1 to TRBJ1-2, with a tentative D call TRBD1 (5 bases). CDR1 and CDR2 (germline): SGHRS, YFSETQ. The CDR3 has 13 residues. Trimming took 3 bases from V and 8 from J, leaving 14 bases between them. CDR3: CASSWRTPDGYTF. The CDR3 nucleotides read TGCGCCAGCAGCTGGCGGACACCGGACGGCTACACCTTC.

CDR3 residues: CATSRDYPSGGTHEQFF. CDR3 nucleotides: TGTGCCACCAGCAGAGATTATCCTAGCGGGGGGACGCATGAGCAGTTCTTC. The chain employs TRBV15 and TRBJ2-1; 11 bases are shared with TRBD2. CDR1 LNHNV and CDR2 YYDKDF come from the germline V gene (reference sequence). The CDR3 totals 17 residues. J gave up 8 bases and V 0 bases, and 9 bases lay outside the gene matches.

This clonotype was observed a few times. The chain couples TRBV29-1 to TRBJ1-2; D is unclear. The CDR3 runs to 9 residues. In germline, CDR1 is SQVTM, CDR2 ANQGSEA. The V gene lost 3 bases and the J gene lost 7 bases, with 3 bases spanning the gap. The CDR3 spells CSVDPGYTF. Here the CDR3 DNA reads TGCAGCGTTGATCCTGGCTACACCTTC.

The V call is TRBV29-1, the J call TRBJ2-6, with D possibly being TRBD2 (5 bases). There are 14 residues in the CDR3. Germline V lookup: CDR1 SQVTM, CDR2 ANQGSEA. V lost 3 bases to trimming and J lost 9 bases, with 15 bases between them. The CDR3 here is CSVDPGSSGNVLTF. DNA of the CDR3: TGCAGCGTTGACCCGGGGAGTAGTGGCAACGTCCTGACTTTC.

The rearrangement uses TRBV19 and TRBJ2-5; TRBD2 aligns across 10 bases. The CDR3 covers 15 residues. CDR1 and CDR2 from the germline V gene are LNHDA and SQIVND (reference sequence). With V trimmed by 5 bases and J by 3 bases, 6 bases remained unmatched. The DNA for the CDR3 is TGTGCCAGTAGTGTCCTAGCGGGGGAGAAAGAGACCCAGTACTTC. It yields the protein CASSVLAGEKETQYF.

J is TRBJ1-6 and V is TRBV21-1; the D call in the table, TRBD1, was not verified against the DNA. TRBV21-1 is flagged as a pseudogene. The CDR3 runs 12 residues. The CDR3 sequence is CATKTGLSPLHF. CDR3 DNA: TGTGCCACCAAAACAGGGTTGTCACCCCTCCACTTT.